This T cell receptor (beta chain) is drawn from a study of neurological immune-mediated disorders. Many counts were recorded for this clonotype. Its antigen is as yet unknown. Germline lookup yields CDR1 SGHTA and CDR2 FQGNSA. This CDR3 spans 13 amino acids. Trimming pared 5 bases from V and 5 bases from J, leaving 12 bases between. Notes on the study in general: The greatest TCR clonal expansion occurred in HTLV-1-associated myelopathy and the least in multiple sclerosis, which fell below healthy controls.

Individuals who volunteered at a blood bank located in Maryland, USA, made up the group of healthy controls. The study built unsorted libraries from 2 million PBMCs kept at -80 C. Template-switch 5'RACE cDNA synthesis added a 10-nucleotide unique molecular identifier. Via MiXCR, TCRdb re-called the 5' RACE reads, giving one row per CDR3 protein. The table has 75,000 to 85,000 distinct CDR3 sequences, 15% to 20% seen once. The chain combines TRBV7-2 with TRBJ2-5, with D perhaps matching TRBD2 (6 bases). Sequencing was done on a sample of PBMCs. The TCR comes from a woman in her 40s in good health. The CDR3 sequence: CASSRTIRETQYF. DNA of the CDR3: TGTGCCAGCAGCAGGACTATACGGGAGACCCAGTACTTC.